One sample yielded the 17 T cell receptor beta chains listed below, sequenced in a study of spatial heterogeneity in lung cancer. TCRdb called the 5' RACE reads again in MiXCR, with one record for every CDR3 protein. The table has roughly 120,000 distinct CDR3 sequences, over 9% seen once. Time point: blood at routine non-recurrence follow-up after resection. Unsorted whole RNA of tumor, nontumor lung or frozen PBMC was sequenced. The input for sequencing was PBMCs, taken at follow-up. The receptors shown here come from a male donor with early-stage non-small cell lung cancer.

This clonotype was observed many times. The chain uses TRBV18 and TRBJ2-1, with D tentatively TRBD1 (5 bases). Per germline, CDR1 KGHSH and CDR2 LQKENI. The CDR3 runs 14 residues. V was clipped by 5 bases and J by 9 bases, with 17 bases between them. CDR3 loop: CASSAGFTALEQFF. DNA of the CDR3: TGTGCCAGCTCAGCAGGGTTTACAGCCCTTGAGCAGTTCTTC.

This sequence joins TRBV28 and TRBJ2-2, with 7 bases aligning to TRBD1. CDR1 and CDR2 (germline): MDHEN, SYDVKM. V lost 8 bases and J lost 5; bases outside the gene matches: 8. The CDR3 has 14 amino acids. The CDR3 DNA is TGTGCCAGCTTTACAGGGGCTCATACCGGGGAGCTGTTTTTT. Its protein is CASFTGAHTGELFF.

In this sample, this clonotype turned up many times. The V call is TRBV20-1, the J call TRBJ2-6, with TRBD1 identical over 10 bases. V lost 6 bases, J lost 4 bases, and 9 bases stayed unmatched. There are 16 residues in the CDR3. Germline-derived CDR1 and CDR2 are DFQATT and SNEGSKA (reference sequence). CDR3: CSARTGGSGGANVLTF. CDR3 DNA sequence: TGCAGTGCAAGGACAGGGGGTTCGGGAGGGGCCAACGTCCTGACTTTC.

The chain joins TRBV4-3 to TRBJ1-2; D unclear. V lost 0 bases to trimming and J lost 3 bases, with 5 bases between them. This CDR3 is built from 13 residues. Germline CDR1 LGHNA, CDR2 YSLEER. The CDR3 bases are TGCGCCAGCAGCCAAGAGAGCTACTATGGCTACACCTTC. Amino acid sequence: CASSQESYYGYTF.

This clonotype was counted only a few times. The chain is built from TRBV28 and TRBJ2-2, with D maybe TRBD1 (5 bases). This CDR3 region has 15 residues. Germline CDR1 MDHEN, CDR2 SYDVKM. V lost 2 bases, J lost 0 bases, and 7 bases lay in between. The CDR3 reads CASSLQGSNTGELFF. The CDR3 nucleotides read TGTGCCAGCAGTTTACAGGGTTCGAACACCGGGGAGCTGTTTTTT.

The CDR3 loop is CASSHRESTHSPLHF. The CDR3 DNA sequence: TGTGCCAGCAGCCACAGGGAATCGACGCATTCACCCCTCCACTTT. V is TRBV7-9 and J is TRBJ1-6, with D possibly TRBD1 on 6 matching bases. The V end lost 5 bases, the J end lost 8 bases, and 16 bases lay between the germline ends. The CDR3 extends over 15 amino acids. Germline V lookup: CDR1 SEHNR, CDR2 FQNEAQ (reference sequence).

This clonotype showed up many times. This chain joins TRBV5-4 and TRBJ2-3; TRBD1 or TRBD2 may be the D gene (6 bases each). The CDR3 totals 16 residues. Trimming took 0 bases from V and 5 from J, leaving 16 bases between them. Per germline, CDR1 SGHNT and CDR2 YYREEE (reference sequence). The CDR3 sequence is CASSLGGAQGRDTQYF. The DNA for the CDR3 is TGTGCCAGCAGCTTGGGCGGGGCCCAGGGGAGAGATACGCAGTATTTT. The full variable domain, its missing parts supplied by reference TRBV5-4 and TRBJ2-3, is ETGVTQSPTHLIKTRGQQVTLRCSSQSGHNTVSWYQQALGQGPQFIFQYYREEENGRGNFPPRFSGLQFPNYSSELNVNALELDDSALYLCASSLGGAQGRDTQYFGPGTRLTVL.

This clonotype was recorded at least ten times. Written as DNA, the CDR3 is TGCGCCAGCAGCTTGTACAGGGAAGGTTCACCCCTCCACTTT. Translating it yields CASSLYREGSPLHF. V and J are TRBV5-1 and TRBJ1-6; tentative D call: TRBD1 (6 bases). This CDR3 comprises 14 residues. V dropped 1 base and J dropped 9 bases, with 11 bases sitting between them. Per germline, CDR1 SGHRS and CDR2 YFSETQ.

This clonotype showed up just a few times. The chain uses TRBV7-2 and TRBJ1-1, with unresolved D. The CDR3 runs to 14 residues. The V end was cut by 1 base, the J end by 1 base, with 7 bases between. Germline V lookup: CDR1 SGHTA, CDR2 FQGNSA. The CDR3 reads CASSLDQTNTEAFF. The CDR3 DNA is TGTGCCAGCAGCTTAGATCAGACGAACACTGAAGCTTTCTTT.

The table lists this clonotype with many counts. The V and J genes are TRBV29-1 and TRBJ1-1; D remains ambiguous. V was trimmed by 0 bases and J by 5 bases, leaving 13 bases between them. This CDR3 comprises 14 residues. The germline V gene has CDR1 SQVTM and CDR2 ANQGSEA. CDR3 coding DNA: TGCAGCGTTGAAGATCAACCCCCCACGACTGAAGCTTTCTTT. This gives the protein CSVEDQPPTTEAFF.

This clonotype was detected ten times or more. The chain employs TRBV10-3 and TRBJ2-3; 9 bases fit TRBD1. Germline values: CDR1 ENHRY, CDR2 SYGVKD. The CDR3 extends over 13 amino acids. The J segment lost 1 base and the V segment lost 8 bases, leaving 1 base of the junction unmatched. The CDR3 bases are TGTGCCATCCGGACAGGGGGCACAGATACGCAGTATTTT. This encodes CAIRTGGTDTQYF.

The genes are TRBV2 and TRBJ2-3; D gene uncertain. Trimming pared 2 bases from V and 2 bases from J, leaving 8 bases between. The CDR3 contains 14 residues. Germline CDR1 and CDR2: SNHLY and FYNNEI. CDR3 sequence reads: CASSELLYTDTQYF. The CDR3 bases are TGTGCCAGCAGTGAACTATTATACACAGATACGCAGTATTTT.

The table lists this clonotype with many counts. This chain joins TRBV29-1 and TRBJ1-1, with 7 bases lining up with TRBD1. The CDR3 is 13 amino acids. Germline CDR1 reads SQVTM; CDR2 reads ANQGSEA. J gave up 5 bases and V 4 bases, and 7 bases lay outside the gene matches. The CDR3 DNA is TGCAGCGTTGCCGGGACAGAGAGGACTGAAGCTTTCTTT. Translation: CSVAGTERTEAFF.

The V and J genes are TRBV7-9 and TRBJ2-3; D may be TRBD2 (7 bases). CDR3 size: 14 residues. Trimming took 4 bases from V and 4 from J, leaving 12 bases between them. The V gene's germline CDR1 is SEHNR and CDR2 FQNEAQ (reference sequence). The CDR3 DNA reads as TGTGCCAGCAGCTGGGGGGGCCGGGCAGATACGCAGTATTTT. This gives the protein CASSWGGRADTQYF.

The chain uses TRBV5-5 and TRBJ1-4; TRBD1 might be the D (6 bases). Trimming cost V 4 bases and J 0 bases, with 16 bases left between them. The CDR3 is made up of 17 amino acids. CDR1 is SGHKS, CDR2 YYEKEE, per germline (reference sequence). CDR3 amino acids: CASSRAGTLTTNEKLFF. The CDR3 coding sequence is TGTGCCAGCAGCCGCGCCGGGACACTAACAACTAATGAAAAACTGTTTTTT.

This clonotype has a handful of counts. The V call is TRBV11-2, the J call TRBJ2-3; 8 nucleotides line up with TRBD1. Germline CDR1 reads SGHAT; CDR2 reads FQNNGV. The CDR3 runs 17 residues. Losses at the gene ends were 1 base for V and 0 bases for J; bases not matched to a gene: 6. The CDR3 region is CASSLALRGLSTDTQYF. CDR3 DNA: TGTGCCAGCAGCTTAGCCCTCAGGGGGCTAAGCACAGATACGCAGTATTTT.

The chain combines TRBV2 with TRBJ1-5; 7 positions agree with TRBD1. V dropped 6 bases and J dropped 3; count of bases not matched to a gene: 8. Per the germline V gene, CDR1 is SNHLY and CDR2 is FYNNEI. CDR3 length: 15 amino acids. As DNA, the CDR3 is TGTGCCAGCAGGGACCAGGGGGTTTACAATCAGCCCCAGCATTTT. Translation: CASRDQGVYNQPQHF.